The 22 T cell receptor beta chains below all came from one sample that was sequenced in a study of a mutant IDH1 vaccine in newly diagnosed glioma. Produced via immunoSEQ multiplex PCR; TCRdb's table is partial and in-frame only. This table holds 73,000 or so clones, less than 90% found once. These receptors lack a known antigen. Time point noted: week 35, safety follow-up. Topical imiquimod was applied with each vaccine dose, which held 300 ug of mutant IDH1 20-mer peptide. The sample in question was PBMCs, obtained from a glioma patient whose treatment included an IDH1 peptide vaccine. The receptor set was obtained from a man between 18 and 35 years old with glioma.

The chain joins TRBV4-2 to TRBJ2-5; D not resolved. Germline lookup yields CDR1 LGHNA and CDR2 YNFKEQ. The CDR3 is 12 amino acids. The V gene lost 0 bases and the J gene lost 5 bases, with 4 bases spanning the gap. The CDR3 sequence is CASSQDWETQYF. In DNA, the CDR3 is TGTGCCAGCAGCCAAGATTGGGAGACCCAGTACTTC.

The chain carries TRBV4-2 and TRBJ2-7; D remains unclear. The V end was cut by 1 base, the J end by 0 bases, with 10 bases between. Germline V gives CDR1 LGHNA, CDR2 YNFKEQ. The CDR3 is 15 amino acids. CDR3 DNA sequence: TGTGCCAGCAGCCAAGCACAGCCAAGCTCCTACGAGCAGTACTTC. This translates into CASSQAQPSSYEQYF.

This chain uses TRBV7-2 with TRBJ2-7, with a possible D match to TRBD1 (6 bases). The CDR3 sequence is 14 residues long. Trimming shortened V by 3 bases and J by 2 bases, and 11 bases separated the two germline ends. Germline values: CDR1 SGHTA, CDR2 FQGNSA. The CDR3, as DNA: TGTGCCAGCAGCTTTTTCCCAGGGGCCTACGAGCAGTACTTC. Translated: CASSFFPGAYEQYF.

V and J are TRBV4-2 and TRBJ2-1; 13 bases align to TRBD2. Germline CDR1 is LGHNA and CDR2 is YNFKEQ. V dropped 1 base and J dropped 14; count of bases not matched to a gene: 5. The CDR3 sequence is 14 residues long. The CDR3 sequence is CASSQATSGGREFF. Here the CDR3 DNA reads TGTGCCAGCAGCCAAGCGACTAGCGGGGGGAGGGAGTTCTTC.

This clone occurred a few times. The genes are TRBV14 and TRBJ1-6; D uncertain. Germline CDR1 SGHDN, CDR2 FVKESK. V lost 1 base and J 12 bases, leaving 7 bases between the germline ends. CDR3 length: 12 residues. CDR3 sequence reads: CASSQAFEPLHF. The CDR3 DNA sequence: TGTGCCAGCAGCCAAGCCTTCGAACCCCTCCACTTT.

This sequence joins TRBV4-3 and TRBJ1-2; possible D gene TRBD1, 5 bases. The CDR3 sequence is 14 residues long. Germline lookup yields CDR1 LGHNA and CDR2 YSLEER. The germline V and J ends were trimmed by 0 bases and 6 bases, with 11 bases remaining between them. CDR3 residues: CASSQERGEDGYTF. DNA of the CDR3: TGCGCCAGCAGCCAAGAACGGGGGGAAGATGGCTACACCTTC.

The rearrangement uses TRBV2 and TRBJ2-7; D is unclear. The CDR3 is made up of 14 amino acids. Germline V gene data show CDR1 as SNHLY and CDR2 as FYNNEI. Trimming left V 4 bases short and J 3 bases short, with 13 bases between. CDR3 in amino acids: CASSGPEQYYEQYF. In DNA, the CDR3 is TGTGCCAGCAGTGGGCCAGAACAATACTACGAGCAGTACTTC.

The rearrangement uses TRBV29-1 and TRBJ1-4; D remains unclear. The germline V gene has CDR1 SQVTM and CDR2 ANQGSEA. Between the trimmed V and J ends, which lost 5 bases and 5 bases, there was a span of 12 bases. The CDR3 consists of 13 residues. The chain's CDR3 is CSVRRTFNEKLFF. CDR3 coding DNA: TGCAGCGTTCGCAGGACCTTCAATGAAAAACTGTTTTTT.

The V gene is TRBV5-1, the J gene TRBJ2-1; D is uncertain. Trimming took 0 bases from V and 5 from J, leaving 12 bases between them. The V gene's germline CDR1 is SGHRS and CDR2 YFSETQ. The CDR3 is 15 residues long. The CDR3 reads CASSLARLLNNEQFF. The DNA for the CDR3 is TGCGCCAGCAGCTTGGCGAGACTTCTTAACAATGAGCAGTTCTTC.

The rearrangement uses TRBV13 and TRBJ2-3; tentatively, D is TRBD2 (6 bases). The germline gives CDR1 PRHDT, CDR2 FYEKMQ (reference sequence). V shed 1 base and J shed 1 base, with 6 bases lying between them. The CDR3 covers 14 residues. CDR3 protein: CASSLASGTDTQYF. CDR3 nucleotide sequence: TGTGCCAGCAGCTTAGCTAGCGGCACAGATACGCAGTATTTT. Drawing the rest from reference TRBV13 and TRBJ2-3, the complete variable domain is AAGVIQSPRHLIKEKRETATLKCYPIPRHDTVYWYQQGPGQDPQFLISFYEKMQSDKGSIPDRFSAQQFSDYHSELNMSSLELGDSALYFCASSLASGTDTQYFGPGTRLTVL.

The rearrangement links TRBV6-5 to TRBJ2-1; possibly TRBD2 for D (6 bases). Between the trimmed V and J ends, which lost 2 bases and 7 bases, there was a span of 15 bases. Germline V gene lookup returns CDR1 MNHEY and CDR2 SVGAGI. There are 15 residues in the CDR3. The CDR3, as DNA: TGTGCCAGCAGTTACGTCGGGAATGGAGGGAATGAGCAGTTCTTC. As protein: CASSYVGNGGNEQFF.

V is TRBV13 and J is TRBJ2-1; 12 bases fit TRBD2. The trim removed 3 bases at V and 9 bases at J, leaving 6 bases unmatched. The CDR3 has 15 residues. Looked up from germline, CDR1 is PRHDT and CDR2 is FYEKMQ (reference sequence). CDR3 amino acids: CASSFSLAGGSEQFF. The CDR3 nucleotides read TGTGCCAGCAGCTTCTCCCTAGCGGGAGGGAGTGAGCAGTTCTTC. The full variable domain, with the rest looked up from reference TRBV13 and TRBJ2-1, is AAGVIQSPRHLIKEKRETATLKCYPIPRHDTVYWYQQGPGQDPQFLISFYEKMQSDKGSIPDRFSAQQFSDYHSELNMSSLELGDSALYFCASSFSLAGGSEQFFGPGTRLTVL.

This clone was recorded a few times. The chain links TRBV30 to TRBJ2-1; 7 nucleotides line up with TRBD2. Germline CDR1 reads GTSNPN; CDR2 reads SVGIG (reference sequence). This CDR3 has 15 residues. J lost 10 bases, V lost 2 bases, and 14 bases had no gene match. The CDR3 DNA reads TGTGCCTGGAGTCCCCCGGGACTAAGATATGGGGAGCAGTTCTTC. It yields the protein CAWSPPGLRYGEQFF.

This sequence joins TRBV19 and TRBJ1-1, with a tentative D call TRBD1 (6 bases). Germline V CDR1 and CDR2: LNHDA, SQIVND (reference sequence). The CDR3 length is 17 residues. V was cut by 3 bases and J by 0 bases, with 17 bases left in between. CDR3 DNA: TGTGCCAGTAGTATTCAGGGGCCCTGGGCCCTGAACACTGAAGCTTTCTTT. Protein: CASSIQGPWALNTEAFF.

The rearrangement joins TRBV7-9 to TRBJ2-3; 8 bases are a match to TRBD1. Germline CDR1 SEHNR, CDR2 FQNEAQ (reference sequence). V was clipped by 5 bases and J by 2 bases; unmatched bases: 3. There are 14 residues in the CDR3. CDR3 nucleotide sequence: TGTGCCAGCAGCCCAGGGGGCCTCACAGATACGCAGTATTTT. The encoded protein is CASSPGGLTDTQYF.

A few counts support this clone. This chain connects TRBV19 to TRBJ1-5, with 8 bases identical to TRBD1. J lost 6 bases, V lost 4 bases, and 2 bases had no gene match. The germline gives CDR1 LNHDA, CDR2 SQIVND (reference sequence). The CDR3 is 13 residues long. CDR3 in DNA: TGTGCCAGTAGTAGGACAGGGCTTCAGCCCCAGCATTTT. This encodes CASSRTGLQPQHF.

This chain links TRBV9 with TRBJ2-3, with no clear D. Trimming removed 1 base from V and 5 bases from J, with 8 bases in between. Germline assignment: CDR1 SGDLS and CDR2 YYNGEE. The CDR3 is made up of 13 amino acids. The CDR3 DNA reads TGTGCCAGCAGCGTATGGGCTGTAGATACGCAGTATTTT. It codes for CASSVWAVDTQYF.

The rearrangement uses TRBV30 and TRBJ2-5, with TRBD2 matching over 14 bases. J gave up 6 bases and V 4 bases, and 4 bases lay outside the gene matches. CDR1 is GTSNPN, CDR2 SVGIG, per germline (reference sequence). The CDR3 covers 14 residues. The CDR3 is CAWMTSGGAKTQYF. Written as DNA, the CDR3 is TGTGCCTGGATGACTAGCGGGGGGGCGAAGACCCAGTACTTC.

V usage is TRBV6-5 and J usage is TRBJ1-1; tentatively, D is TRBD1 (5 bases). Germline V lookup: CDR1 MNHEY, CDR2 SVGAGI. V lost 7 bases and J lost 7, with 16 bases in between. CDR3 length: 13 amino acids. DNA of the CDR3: TGTGCCAGCACCAACCCCGGCAGGGATGAAGCTTTCTTT. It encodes CASTNPGRDEAFF.

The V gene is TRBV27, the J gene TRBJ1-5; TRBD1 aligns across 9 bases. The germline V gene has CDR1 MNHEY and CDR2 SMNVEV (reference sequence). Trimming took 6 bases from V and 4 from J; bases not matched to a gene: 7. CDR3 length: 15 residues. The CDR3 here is CASSPLQGANQPQHF. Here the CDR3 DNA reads TGTGCCAGCAGCCCCTTACAGGGGGCGAATCAGCCCCAGCATTTT.

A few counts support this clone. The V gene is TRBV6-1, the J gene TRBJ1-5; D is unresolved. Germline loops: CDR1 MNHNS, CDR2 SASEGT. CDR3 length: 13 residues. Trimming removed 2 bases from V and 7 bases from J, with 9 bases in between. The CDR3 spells CASSELSIQPQHF. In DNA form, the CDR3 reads TGTGCCAGCAGTGAATTGAGTATCCAGCCCCAGCATTTT.

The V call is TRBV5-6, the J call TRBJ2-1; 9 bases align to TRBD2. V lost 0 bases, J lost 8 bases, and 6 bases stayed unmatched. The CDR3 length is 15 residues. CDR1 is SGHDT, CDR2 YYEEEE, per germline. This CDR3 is CASSLDRLAGYEQFF. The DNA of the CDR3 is TGTGCCAGCAGCTTGGATCGCCTAGCGGGATATGAGCAGTTCTTC.